These 25 T cell receptor beta chains came from one sample sequenced in a study of blood T cell repertoires in COVID-19. Sequenced by immunoSEQ multiplex PCR; TCRdb stores in-frame clones only, minus some. The data contain some 200,000 clones, 92% of them singletons. The sample was peripheral blood. These receptors all stem from a young man with acute or convalescent COVID-19.

The chain recombines TRBV7-2 with TRBJ2-3; 9 nucleotides line up with TRBD2. The CDR3 contains 17 residues. V shed 5 bases, J shed 6 bases, and the junction held 15 bases outside the gene matches. Germline CDR1 and CDR2: SGHTA and FQGNSA. CDR3 sequence: CASSPLAGRTQGDTQYF. CDR3 DNA sequence: TGTGCCAGCAGCCCTCTAGCGGGACGCACGCAGGGCGATACGCAGTATTTT. Looking up the rest from reference TRBV7-2 and TRBJ2-3 gives the full variable domain: GAGVSQSPSNKVTEKGKDVELRCDPISGHTALYWYRQSLGQGLEFLIYFQGNSAPDKSGLPSDRFSAERTGGSVSTLTIQRTQQEDSAVYLCASSPLAGRTQGDTQYFGPGTRLTVL.

This chain joins TRBV5-6 and TRBJ1-6; D perhaps matches TRBD1 (6 bases). The ends were cut back, 5 bases at V and 11 bases at J, with 20 bases in the middle. The germline V gene encodes CDR1 SGHDT and CDR2 YYEEEE. CDR3 length: 15 amino acids. The DNA for the CDR3 is TGTGCCAGCAGTCGACTTAACAGGGATCTTCCACCCCTCCACTTT. Protein: CASSRLNRDLPPLHF.

The chain employs TRBV6-5 and TRBJ2-3; TRBD2 is a possible D gene (6 bases). Trimming stripped 5 bases from V and 2 bases from J, with 14 bases between. Germline CDR1 reads MNHEY; CDR2 reads SVGAGI. The CDR3 extends over 15 amino acids. CDR3 amino acids: CASSPMGGYTDTQYF. The CDR3 bases are TGTGCCAGCAGTCCCATGGGGGGATACACAGATACGCAGTATTTT.

The V and J genes are TRBV5-8 and TRBJ1-3; D possibly corresponds to TRBD1 (5 bases). The germline gives CDR1 SGHTS, CDR2 YDEGEE. This CDR3 spans 15 amino acids. Between the trimmed V and J ends, which lost 4 bases and 0 bases, there was a span of 11 bases. The chain's CDR3 is CASSQGHDSGNTIYF. DNA for the CDR3: TGTGCCAGCAGCCAAGGACACGACTCTGGAAACACCATATATTTT.

The V and J genes are TRBV6-6 and TRBJ1-3; no reliable D call. With 5 bases removed from V and 0 bases from J, the gap between germline ends came to 14 bases. Germline CDR1 is MNHNY and CDR2 is SVGAGI (reference sequence). This CDR3 is built from 16 residues. The DNA for the CDR3 is TGTGCCAGCAGTAACCTTGACATCTCCTCTGGAAACACCATATATTTT. Translated, it gives CASSNLDISSGNTIYF.

This clone was found once. V gene TRBV6-5 combines with J gene TRBJ1-3; tentatively, D is TRBD1 (5 bases). The V and J ends lost 6 bases and 4 bases respectively, with 13 bases between them. Germline V gene sequence: CDR1 MNHEY, CDR2 SVGAGI. The CDR3 totals 14 residues. This chain's CDR3 is CASRTTEGGNTIYF. CDR3 sequence (DNA): TGTGCCAGCAGAACGACAGAAGGCGGAAACACCATATATTTT.

The chain recombines TRBV28 with TRBJ1-3, with D maybe TRBD1 (6 bases). From germline, CDR1 is MDHEN and CDR2 SYDVKM. V was shortened by 1 base and J by 4 bases, with 14 bases between the two germline ends. The CDR3 is 16 residues long. As DNA, the CDR3 is TGTGCCAGCAGTTTATACTCTACAGGGTACGGAAACACCATATATTTT. Protein product: CASSLYSTGYGNTIYF.

The chain's CDR3 is CASSMTGTHSEKLFF. CDR3 nucleotide sequence: TGTGCCAGTAGTATGACCGGGACTCACTCTGAAAAACTGTTTTTT. V is TRBV19 and J is TRBJ1-4; D possibly corresponds to TRBD1 (5 bases). Trimming left V 3 bases short and J 7 bases short, with 15 bases between. The CDR3 contains 15 residues. Germline V CDR1 and CDR2: LNHDA, SQIVND (reference sequence). Combining the CDR3 with reference TRBV19 and TRBJ1-4 gives the whole variable domain DGGITQSPKYLFRKEGQNVTLSCEQNLNHDAMYWYRQDPGQGLRLIYYSQIVNDFQKGDIAEGYSVSREKKESFPLTVTSAQKNPTAFYLCASSMTGTHSEKLFFGSGTQLSVL.

The chain links TRBV4-1 to TRBJ1-6; 7 positions agree with TRBD1. The CDR3 contains 15 residues. J lost 7 bases, V lost 4 bases, and 7 bases had no gene match. The V gene's germline CDR1 is MGHRA and CDR2 YSYEKL. The CDR3, as DNA: TGCGCCAGCAGCCTGACAGACAGGGAGAATTCACCCCTCCACTTT. Protein: CASSLTDRENSPLHF.

This sequence joins TRBV3-1 (or the pseudogene TRBV3-2) and TRBJ1-6, with 8 nucleotides matching TRBD1. From germline, CDR1 is LGHDT and CDR2 YNNKEL (reference sequence). The CDR3 covers 15 residues. V was pared by 0 bases and J by 8 bases, with 3 bases of the junction left unmatched. CDR3 nucleotide sequence: TGTGCCAGCAGCCAAGATGACAGGGGATATTCACCCCTCCACTTT. This translates into CASSQDDRGYSPLHF.

The chain uses TRBV4-2 and TRBJ2-4; 7 bases fit TRBD2. This CDR3 is built from 13 residues. Germline assignment: CDR1 LGHNA and CDR2 YNFKEQ. Trimming removed 7 bases from V and 14 bases from J; junction bases left unmatched: 14. CDR3 sequence: CASTLLGETSKYF. The CDR3 bases are TGTGCCAGCACCCTCCTGGGGGAGACTAGCAAGTACTTC.

The genes are TRBV5-1 and TRBJ2-5; tentatively, D is TRBD2 (5 bases). Germline V gene lookup returns CDR1 SGHRS and CDR2 YFSETQ. The CDR3 covers 14 residues. Trimming took off 7 bases at V and 10 bases at J, with 23 bases between the two ends. CDR3 DNA: TGCGCCAGCCGCCCGGCTAGCTGGGTATCGTACCAGTACTTC. Its translation: CASRPASWVSYQYF.

The gene calls are TRBV28 and TRBJ1-4; 9 positions match TRBD1. This CDR3 is 14 amino acids long. Germline CDR1 MDHEN, CDR2 SYDVKM. Trimming cost V 5 bases and J 8 bases; bases outside gene matches: 6. CDR3 loop: CASSQGQGWEKLFF. For the CDR3, the DNA is TGTGCCAGCAGTCAGGGACAGGGTTGGGAAAAACTGTTTTTT.

V and J are TRBV6-5 and TRBJ1-2; D is unclear. Between the trimmed V and J ends, which lost 6 bases and 0 bases, there was a span of 2 bases. Germline V gene sequence: CDR1 MNHEY, CDR2 SVGAGI. The CDR3 totals 11 residues. The CDR3 spells CASSTNYGYTF. CDR3 nucleotide sequence: TGTGCCAGCAGCACTAACTATGGCTACACCTTC.

The rearrangement links TRBV3-1 (or the pseudogene TRBV3-2) to TRBJ2-1; 9 positions agree with TRBD2. Germline V gene lookup returns CDR1 LGHDT and CDR2 YNNKEL (reference sequence). The CDR3 spans 16 residues. J lost 8 bases, V lost 4 bases, and 12 bases had no gene match. CDR3 DNA: TGTGCCAGCAGCCGAGCGGGAGGAAACGTTTGGGATGAGCAGTTCTTC. Amino acid sequence: CASSRAGGNVWDEQFF.

V and J are TRBV19 and TRBJ2-1; D possibly corresponds to TRBD2 (6 bases). This CDR3 is 13 amino acids long. CDR1 and CDR2 from the germline V gene are LNHDA and SQIVND (reference sequence). V was shortened by 7 bases and J by 3 bases, with 10 bases between the two germline ends. The CDR3 sequence: CASMEEGYNEQFF. CDR3 bases: TGTGCCAGTATGGAGGAGGGCTACAATGAGCAGTTCTTC.

The chain uses TRBV5-1 and TRBJ2-3, with 9 bases aligning to TRBD1. Germline V gene data show CDR1 as SGHRS and CDR2 as YFSETQ. The CDR3 loop spans 15 amino acids. After removal of 6 bases from V and 4 bases from J, the junction contained 9 bases not matched to a gene. This CDR3 is CASTWTGEVPDTQYF. The CDR3 DNA reads TGCGCCAGCACCTGGACAGGGGAGGTTCCAGATACGCAGTATTTT.

The chain links TRBV4-2 to TRBJ2-7, with TRBD1 matching over 7 bases. The CDR3 covers 15 residues. Germline CDR1 reads LGHNA; CDR2 reads YNFKEQ. With V trimmed by 1 base and J by 2 bases, 5 bases remained unmatched. Written as DNA, the CDR3 is TGTGCCAGCAGCCAAGGGCGAGGGGGCCCCTACGAGCAGTACTTC. It codes for CASSQGRGGPYEQYF.

The chain combines TRBV12-3 or TRBV12-4 with TRBJ2-7, with D unresolved. The CDR3 has 13 amino acids. V lost 4 bases and J 5 bases, leaving 12 bases between the germline ends. The CDR3 coding sequence is TGTGCCAGCAGTTCCCTCAGGTCCGACGAGCAGTACTTC. Translation: CASSSLRSDEQYF.

This rearrangement joins TRBV6-2 or TRBV6-3 to TRBJ2-5; 9 nucleotides align to TRBD2. CDR3 length: 18 residues. Germline V gives CDR1 MNHEY, CDR2 SVGEGT. V shed 2 bases, J shed 3 bases, and the junction held 13 bases outside the gene matches. The CDR3 loop reads CASSYLASGNRGEETQYF. Written as DNA, the CDR3 is TGTGCCAGCAGTTACCTGGCTAGCGGGAACCGAGGGGAAGAGACCCAGTACTTC.

V usage is TRBV5-4 and J usage is TRBJ1-2, with 7 bases aligning to TRBD1. This CDR3 contains 13 residues. V dropped 3 bases and J dropped 5; count of bases not matched to a gene: 4. Germline V CDR1 and CDR2: SGHNT, YYREEE (reference sequence). The DNA of the CDR3 is TGTGCCAGCAGCTCGGGACAGTCTTATGGCTACACCTTC. Translation: CASSSGQSYGYTF.

The chain joins TRBV21-1 to TRBJ2-1; the table's D call, TRBD2, has no DNA check behind it. TRBV21-1 is flagged as a pseudogene. This CDR3 has 15 residues. The CDR3 region is CASSKSGVTYNEQFF. In DNA form, the CDR3 reads TGTGCCAGCAGCAAATCCGGGGTAACCTACAATGAGCAGTTCTTC.

J is TRBJ2-7 and V is TRBV5-4; 9 nucleotides agree with TRBD2. Germline V CDR1 and CDR2: SGHNT, YYREEE (reference sequence). The CDR3 contains 17 residues. The V segment lost 0 bases and the J segment 0 bases; nucleotides outside the gene matches: 7. CDR3 amino acids: CASSLVKLAGDSYEQYF. CDR3 in DNA: TGTGCCAGCAGCTTGGTTAAGTTAGCGGGGGACTCCTACGAGCAGTACTTC. The whole variable domain, remainder taken from reference TRBV5-4 and TRBJ2-7, is ETGVTQSPTHLIKTRGQQVTLRCSSQSGHNTVSWYQQALGQGPQFIFQYYREEENGRGNFPPRFSGLQFPNYSSELNVNALELDDSALYLCASSLVKLAGDSYEQYFGPGTRLTVT.

The chain combines TRBV2 with TRBJ2-3, with D perhaps TRBD1 (5 bases). V was shortened by 8 bases and J by 4 bases, with 10 bases between the two germline ends. The CDR3 loop spans 12 amino acids. CDR1 and CDR2 (germline): SNHLY, FYNNEI. As DNA, the CDR3 is TGTGCCAGCGGGGCCAATTCAGATACGCAGTATTTT. This codes for CASGANSDTQYF.

V is TRBV6-6 and J is TRBJ2-3; a possible D gene is TRBD2 (6 bases). Between the trimmed V and J ends, which lost 5 bases and 2 bases, there was a span of 14 bases. This CDR3 has 15 amino acids. Germline V gene sequence: CDR1 MNHNY, CDR2 SVGAGI (reference sequence). The DNA of the CDR3 is TGTGCCAGCAGTGATCGGGGGTCCCCCACAGATACGCAGTATTTT. Its translation: CASSDRGSPTDTQYF.